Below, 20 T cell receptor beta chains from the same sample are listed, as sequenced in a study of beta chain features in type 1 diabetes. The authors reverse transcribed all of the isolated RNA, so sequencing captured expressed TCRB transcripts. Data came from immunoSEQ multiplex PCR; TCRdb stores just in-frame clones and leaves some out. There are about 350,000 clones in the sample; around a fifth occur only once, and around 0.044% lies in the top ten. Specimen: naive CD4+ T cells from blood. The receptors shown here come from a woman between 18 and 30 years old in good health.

The CDR3 loop reads CASSPRSSKNTEAFF. The CDR3 bases are TGTGCCAGCTCACCACGGTCCTCTAAGAACACTGAAGCTTTCTTT. The gene calls are TRBV18 and TRBJ1-1; no clear D. Germline V CDR1 and CDR2: KGHSH, LQKENI. The CDR3 is made up of 15 amino acids. V dropped 1 base and J dropped 1 base, with 10 bases sitting between them.

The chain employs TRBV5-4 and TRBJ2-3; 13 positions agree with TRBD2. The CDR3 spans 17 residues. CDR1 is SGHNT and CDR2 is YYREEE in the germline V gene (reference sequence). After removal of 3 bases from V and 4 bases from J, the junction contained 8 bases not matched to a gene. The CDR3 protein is CASSSRTSGGLPDTQYF. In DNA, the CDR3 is TGTGCCAGCAGCTCCCGGACTAGCGGGGGCCTCCCAGATACGCAGTATTTT. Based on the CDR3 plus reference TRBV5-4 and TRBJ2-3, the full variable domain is ETGVTQSPTHLIKTRGQQVTLRCSSQSGHNTVSWYQQALGQGPQFIFQYYREEENGRGNFPPRFSGLQFPNYSSELNVNALELDDSALYLCASSSRTSGGLPDTQYFGPGTRLTVL.

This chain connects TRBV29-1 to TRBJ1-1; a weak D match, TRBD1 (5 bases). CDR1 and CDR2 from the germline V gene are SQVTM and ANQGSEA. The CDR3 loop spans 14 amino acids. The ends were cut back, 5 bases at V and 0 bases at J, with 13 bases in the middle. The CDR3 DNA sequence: TGCAGCGTTTGGGGCAGGCTTATGAACACTGAAGCTTTCTTT. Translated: CSVWGRLMNTEAFF.

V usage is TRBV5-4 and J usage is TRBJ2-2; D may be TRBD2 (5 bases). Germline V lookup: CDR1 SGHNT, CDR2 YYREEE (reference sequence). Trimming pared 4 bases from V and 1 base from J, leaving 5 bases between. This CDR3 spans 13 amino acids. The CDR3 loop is CASSEGNTGELFF. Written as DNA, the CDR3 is TGTGCCAGCAGCGAGGGGAACACCGGGGAGCTGTTTTTT.

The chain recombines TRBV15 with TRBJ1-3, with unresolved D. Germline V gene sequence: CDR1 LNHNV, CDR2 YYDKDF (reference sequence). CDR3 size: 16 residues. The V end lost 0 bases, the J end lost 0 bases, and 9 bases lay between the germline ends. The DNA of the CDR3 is TGTGCCACCAGCAGAGATGGAGGGTTCTCTGGAAACACCATATATTTT. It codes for CATSRDGGFSGNTIYF.

As DNA, the CDR3 is TGTGCCAGCAGCTTCGGGACTCTTAGGATGTACGAGCAGTACTTC. Encoded protein: CASSFGTLRMYEQYF. The rearrangement uses TRBV7-8 and TRBJ2-7, with D perhaps matching TRBD2 (6 bases). CDR3 size: 15 residues. V lost 3 bases and J 4 bases, leaving 16 bases between the germline ends. Germline V gene lookup returns CDR1 SGHVS and CDR2 FQNEAQ.

In DNA form, the CDR3 reads TGTGCCACCTCGACAGGGGGGGAGCAGTACTTC. Translating gives CATSTGGEQYF. The chain joins TRBV30 to TRBJ2-7; 9 nucleotides agree with TRBD1. The CDR3 has 11 amino acids. The junction had 6 bases not matched to a gene; V was cut back by 8 bases and J by 7 bases. Per the germline V gene, CDR1 is GTSNPN and CDR2 is SVGIG (reference sequence). Drawing the rest from reference TRBV30 and TRBJ2-7, the complete variable domain is SQTIHQWPATLVQPVGSPLSLECTVEGTSNPNLYWYRQAAGRGLQLLFYSVGIGQISSEVPQNLSASRPQDRQFILSSKKLLLSDSGFYLCATSTGGEQYFGPGTRLTVT.

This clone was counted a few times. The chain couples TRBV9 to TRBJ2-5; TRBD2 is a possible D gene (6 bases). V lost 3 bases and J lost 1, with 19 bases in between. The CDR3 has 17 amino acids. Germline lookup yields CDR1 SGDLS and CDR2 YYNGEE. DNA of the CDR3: TGTGCCAGCAGCGCTGGGGGGTTAAGACGGATCCAAGAGACCCAGTACTTC. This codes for CASSAGGLRRIQETQYF.

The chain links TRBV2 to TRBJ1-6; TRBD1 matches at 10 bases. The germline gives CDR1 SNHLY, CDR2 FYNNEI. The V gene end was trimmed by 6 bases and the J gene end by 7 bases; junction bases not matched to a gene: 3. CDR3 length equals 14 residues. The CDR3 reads CASRVDRGNSPLHF. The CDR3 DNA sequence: TGTGCCAGCAGGGTGGACAGGGGGAATTCACCCCTCCACTTT.

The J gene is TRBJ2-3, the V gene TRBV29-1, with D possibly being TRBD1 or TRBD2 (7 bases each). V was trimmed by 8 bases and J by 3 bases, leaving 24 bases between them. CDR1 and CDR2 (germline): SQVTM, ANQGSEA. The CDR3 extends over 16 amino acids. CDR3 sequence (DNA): TGCAGCATTGGGAGGGGGCTAACGATGGGGACAGATACGCAGTATTTT. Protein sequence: CSIGRGLTMGTDTQYF.

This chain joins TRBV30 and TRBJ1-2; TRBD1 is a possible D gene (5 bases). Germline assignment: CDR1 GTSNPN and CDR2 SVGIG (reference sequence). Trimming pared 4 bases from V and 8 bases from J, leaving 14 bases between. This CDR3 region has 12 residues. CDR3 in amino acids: CAWINRMGGYTF. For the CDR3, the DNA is TGTGCCTGGATCAACAGGATGGGAGGCTACACCTTC.

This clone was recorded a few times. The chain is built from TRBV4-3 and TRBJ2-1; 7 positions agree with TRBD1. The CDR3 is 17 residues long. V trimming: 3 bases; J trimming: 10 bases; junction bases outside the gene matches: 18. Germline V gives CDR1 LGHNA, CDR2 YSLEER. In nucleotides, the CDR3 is TGCGCCAGCAGCCATCAGAGGGACAGCAGGCTCCCCGTGGAGCAGTTCTTC. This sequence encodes CASSHQRDSRLPVEQFF.

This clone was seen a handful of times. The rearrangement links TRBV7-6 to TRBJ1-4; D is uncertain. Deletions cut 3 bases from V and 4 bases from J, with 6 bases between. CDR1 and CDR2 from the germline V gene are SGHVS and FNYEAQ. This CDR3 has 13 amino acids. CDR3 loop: CASSFQFNEKLFF. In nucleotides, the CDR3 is TGTGCCAGCAGCTTCCAGTTTAATGAAAAACTGTTTTTT.

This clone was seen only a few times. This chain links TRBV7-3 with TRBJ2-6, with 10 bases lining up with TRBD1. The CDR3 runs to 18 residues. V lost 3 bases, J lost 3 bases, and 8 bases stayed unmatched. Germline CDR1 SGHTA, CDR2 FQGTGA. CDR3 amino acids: CASSLTGGLAFGANVLTF. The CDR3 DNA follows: TGTGCCAGCAGCTTGACAGGGGGCCTCGCTTTTGGGGCCAACGTCCTGACTTTC.

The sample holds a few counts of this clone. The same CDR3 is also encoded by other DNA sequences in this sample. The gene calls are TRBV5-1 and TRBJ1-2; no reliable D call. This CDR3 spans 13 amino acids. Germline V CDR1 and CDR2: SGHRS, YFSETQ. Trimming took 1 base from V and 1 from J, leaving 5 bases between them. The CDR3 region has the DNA TGCGCCAGCAGCTTGAACAGTAACTATGGCTACACCTTC. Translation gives CASSLNSNYGYTF.

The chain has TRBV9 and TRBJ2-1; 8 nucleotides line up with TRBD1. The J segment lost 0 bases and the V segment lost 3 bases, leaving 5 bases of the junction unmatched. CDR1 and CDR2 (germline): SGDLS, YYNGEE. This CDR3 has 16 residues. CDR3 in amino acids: CASSDRQGSSYNEQFF. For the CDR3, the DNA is TGTGCCAGCAGCGATCGACAGGGGAGCTCCTACAATGAGCAGTTCTTC.

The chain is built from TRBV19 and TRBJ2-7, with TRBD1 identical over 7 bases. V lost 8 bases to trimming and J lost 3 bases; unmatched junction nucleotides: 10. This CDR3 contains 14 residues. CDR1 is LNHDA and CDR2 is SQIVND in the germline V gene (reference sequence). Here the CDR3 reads CASAASGTDYEQYF. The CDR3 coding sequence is TGTGCCAGTGCCGCTTCGGGGACAGACTACGAGCAGTACTTC. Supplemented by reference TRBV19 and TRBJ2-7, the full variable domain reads DGGITQSPKYLFRKEGQNVTLSCEQNLNHDAMYWYRQDPGQGLRLIYYSQIVNDFQKGDIAEGYSVSREKKESFPLTVTSAQKNPTAFYLCASAASGTDYEQYFGPGTRLTVT.

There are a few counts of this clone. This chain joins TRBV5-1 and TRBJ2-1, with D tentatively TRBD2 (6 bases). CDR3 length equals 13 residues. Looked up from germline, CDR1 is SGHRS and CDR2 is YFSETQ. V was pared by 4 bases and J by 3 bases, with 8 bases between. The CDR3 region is CASSTGGYNEQFF. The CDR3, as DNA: TGCGCCAGCAGCACCGGGGGCTACAATGAGCAGTTCTTC.

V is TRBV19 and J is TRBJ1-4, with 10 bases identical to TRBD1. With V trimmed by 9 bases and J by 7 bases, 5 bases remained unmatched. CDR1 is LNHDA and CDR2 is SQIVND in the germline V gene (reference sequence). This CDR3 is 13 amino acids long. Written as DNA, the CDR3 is TGTGCCAGCTCGGGACAGGGGCGTGAAAAACTGTTTTTT. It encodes CASSGQGREKLFF.

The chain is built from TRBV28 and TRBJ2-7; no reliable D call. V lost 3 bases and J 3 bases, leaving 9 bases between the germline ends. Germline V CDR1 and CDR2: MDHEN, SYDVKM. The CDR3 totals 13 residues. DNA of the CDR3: TGTGCCAGCAGTTTTCGAGCCTACTACGAGCAGTACTTC. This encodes CASSFRAYYEQYF.